This T cell receptor beta chain was profiled in a study of radiation and T cells in renal cell carcinoma. Study summary: Nephrectomy followed 15 Gy stereotactic body radiation by 4 weeks. General study results and limits: Top tumor clonotypes rose in blood 2 weeks post-radiation, then contracted. Pretreatment tumor biopsies were lacking, so baseline clonotypes are unknown.

Concerning this clone: Antigen unknown.

Trimming left V 7 bases short and J 6 bases short, with 15 bases between. This CDR3 contains 14 residues. Germline V lookup: CDR1 ENHRY, CDR2 SYGVKD. The time point here: blood 2 weeks post-SBRT. Stated treatment: 15 Gy SBRT to primary tumor, nephrectomy 4 weeks later. Serial blood draws occurred at baseline and 2 and 4 weeks post-SBRT. Sequencing used immunoSEQ multiplex PCR; TCRdb keeps in-frame clones, though not all of them. The sample lists some 120,000 clones; 75% to 85% were seen once. The source was blood, collected from a patient whose treatment included radiotherapy and nephrectomy. This clonotype was obtained from a woman aged 55-70 years with renal cell carcinoma. The chain joins TRBV10-3 to TRBJ2-2, with D possibly being TRBD2 (6 bases). CDR3 region: CAIKTGTSSGELFF. The CDR3 nucleotides read TGTGCCATCAAAACCGGGACTTCATCCGGGGAGCTGTTTTTT.